This T cell receptor (beta chain) is drawn from a study of cytomegalovirus exposure and HLA in healthy donors. Whole-study results and caveats: Later analysis revealed greater clonal expansion in HLA-associated TCR beta chains than in equally common others. Reportedly, TCR beta sequences accurately predicted HLA-A and HLA-B alleles in most subjects. In a later analysis, at a false discovery rate of 0.05, approximately 16,000 TCR beta sequences were associated with HLA alleles.

Primers for the PCR totalled 60 Vbeta and 13 Jbeta. Here immunoSEQ multiplex PCR was the method, and the copy in TCRdb shows in-frame clones only, minus some. The table has 150,000 to 200,000 clones, more than 65% seen once. In the case of this clone: Its antigen is as yet unknown.

J was trimmed by 5 bases and V by 5 bases; bases with no gene match: 4. The CDR3 loop spans 13 amino acids. Germline V gives CDR1 SGHRS, CDR2 YFSETQ. Sequencing was done on a sample of PBMCs. This sequence originates from a woman aged 30 to 39 in good health and CMV-seropositive. This chain connects TRBV5-1 to TRBJ2-1; 7 bases match TRBD1. The CDR3 loop is CASRQGSNNEQFF. CDR3 nucleotides: TGCGCCAGCAGACAGGGGAGCAACAATGAGCAGTTCTTC.